One sample yielded the 8 T cell receptor beta chains listed below, sequenced in a study of blood T cell repertoires in COVID-19. This table comes from immunoSEQ multiplex PCR, and its TCRdb copy is limited to in-frame clones, with some not included. The table shows approximately 240,000 clones, with around 90% occurring only once. The sample was peripheral blood. These receptor sequences come from a young man with COVID-19, enrolled during active disease.

This clone was counted a single time. The rearrangement links TRBV12-3 or TRBV12-4 to TRBJ2-7; no clear D. V was cut by 4 bases and J by 1 base, with 5 bases left in between. CDR3 length: 12 amino acids. The CDR3 sequence: CASSSRSYEQYF. The CDR3 DNA is TGTGCCAGCAGTTCGAGATCCTACGAGCAGTACTTC.

The chain couples TRBV6-6 to TRBJ1-2, with D tentatively TRBD1 (6 bases). Trimming removed 5 bases at V and 0 bases at J, with 22 bases between. This CDR3 is built from 18 residues. Germline CDR1 MNHNY, CDR2 SVGAGI (reference sequence). CDR3 coding DNA: TGTGCCAGCAGTCCCGCGGGCGGGGGCGAATCCCCTAACTATGGCTACACCTTC. It specifies CASSPAGGGESPNYGYTF.

The chain couples TRBV19 to TRBJ1-1, with a tentative D call TRBD1 (6 bases). Germline V gene sequence: CDR1 LNHDA, CDR2 SQIVND (reference sequence). V was clipped by 3 bases and J by 6 bases, with 14 bases between them. The CDR3 extends over 14 amino acids. As DNA, the CDR3 is TGTGCCAGTAGTATCGGACAGCTTTTTTCTGAAGCTTTCTTT. This codes for CASSIGQLFSEAFF.

The gene calls are TRBV2 and TRBJ2-1; the match to TRBD2 covers 13 bases. CDR1 and CDR2 (germline): SNHLY, FYNNEI. The CDR3 is 15 residues long. V was clipped by 6 bases and J by 4 bases; unmatched bases: 3. The CDR3 nucleotides are TGTGCCAGCAGGGAACTAGCGGGGGGGTACAATGAGCAGTTCTTC. Translated: CASRELAGGYNEQFF. The entire variable domain, with the rest obtained from reference TRBV2 and TRBJ2-1, is as follows: EPEVTQTPSHQVTQMGQEVILRCVPISNHLYFYWYRQILGQKVEFLVSFYNNEISEKSEIFDDQFSVERPDGSNFTLKIRSTKLEDSAMYFCASRELAGGYNEQFFGPGTRLTVL.

This chain uses TRBV9 with TRBJ1-3; D is possibly TRBD1 (6 bases). CDR1 SGDLS and CDR2 YYNGEE come from the germline V gene. This CDR3 has 17 residues. Trimming cost V 3 bases and J 0 bases, with 16 bases left between them. The CDR3 loop is CASSDPTGAYSGNTIYF. The CDR3 DNA reads TGTGCCAGCAGCGACCCGACAGGAGCCTACTCTGGAAACACCATATATTTT.

V gene TRBV7-2 combines with J gene TRBJ2-3, with TRBD2 matching 8 bases. Losses at the gene ends were 5 bases for V and 1 base for J; bases not matched to a gene: 8. This CDR3 spans 16 amino acids. Germline V gene lookup returns CDR1 SGHTA and CDR2 FQGNSA. CDR3 DNA sequence: TGTGCCAGCAGCCCCCGACCGCGGGGGGGCACAGATACGCAGTATTTT. It yields the protein CASSPRPRGGTDTQYF.

This chain connects TRBV10-3 to TRBJ2-1; TRBD2 matches 7 bases. V lost 6 bases, J lost 7 bases, and 9 bases stayed unmatched. The germline gives CDR1 ENHRY, CDR2 SYGVKD. This CDR3 is built from 14 residues. Written as DNA, the CDR3 is TGTGCCATCAGGGGCGAGCGGGGCTTAAATGAGCAGTTCTTC. This codes for CAIRGERGLNEQFF.

CDR3 residues: CASSQSGEAFF. CDR3 nucleotides: TGTGCCAGCAGCCAATCGGGTGAAGCTTTCTTT. The chain uses TRBV5-6 and TRBJ1-1; no definite D call. V dropped 4 bases and J dropped 7 bases, with 8 bases sitting between them. CDR3 length: 11 residues. In germline, CDR1 is SGHDT, CDR2 YYEEEE.